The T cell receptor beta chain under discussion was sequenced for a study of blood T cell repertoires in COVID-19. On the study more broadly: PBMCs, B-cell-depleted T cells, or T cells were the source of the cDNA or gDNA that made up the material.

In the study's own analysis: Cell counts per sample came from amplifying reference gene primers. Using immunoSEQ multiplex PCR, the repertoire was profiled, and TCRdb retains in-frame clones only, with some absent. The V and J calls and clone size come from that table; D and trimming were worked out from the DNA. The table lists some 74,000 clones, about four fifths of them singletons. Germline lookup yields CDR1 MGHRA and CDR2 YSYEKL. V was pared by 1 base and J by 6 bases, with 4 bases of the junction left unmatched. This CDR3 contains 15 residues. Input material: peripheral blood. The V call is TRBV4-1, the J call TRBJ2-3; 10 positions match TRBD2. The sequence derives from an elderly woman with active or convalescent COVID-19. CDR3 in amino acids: CASSQAGLAMDTQYF. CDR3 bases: TGCGCCAGCAGCCAAGCGGGACTAGCGATGGATACGCAGTATTTT.